The 7 T cell receptor beta chains given below trace back to one sample, sequenced in a study of neurological immune-mediated disorders. MiXCR, run by TCRdb on the 5' RACE reads, gives a single entry per CDR3 protein. The sample records 20,000 to 25,000 distinct CDR3 sequences, 15% to 20% being singletons. Sequenced material: CD8+ T cells from blood. The receptors were sampled from a woman aged 18 to 35 with multiple sclerosis.

The sample holds a few counts of this clonotype. The V gene is TRBV5-1, the J gene TRBJ2-3; TRBD1 aligns across 7 bases. The CDR3 is 13 residues long. V shed 1 base and J 4 bases; nucleotides not matched to a gene: 0. CDR1 is SGHRS and CDR2 is YFSETQ in the germline V gene. CDR3: CASSLRGPDTQYF. The DNA for the CDR3 is TGCGCCAGCAGCTTGAGGGGGCCAGATACGCAGTATTTT.

Within the sample, this clonotype is medium-sized. The chain has TRBV28 and TRBJ2-7, with unresolved D. Trimming cost V 5 bases and J 2 bases, with 7 bases left between them. The CDR3 length is 12 residues. Germline lookup yields CDR1 MDHEN and CDR2 SYDVKM. CDR3 amino acids: CASSRSTYEQYV. The CDR3 DNA is TGTGCCAGCAGTCGTTCCACCTACGAGCAGTACGTC.

In its sample, this clonotype is medium-sized. This chain uses TRBV29-1 with TRBJ2-2; D may be TRBD1 (5 bases). V dropped 4 bases and J dropped 1 base, with 16 bases sitting between them. There are 16 residues in the CDR3. Germline CDR1 SQVTM, CDR2 ANQGSEA. The CDR3 DNA reads as TGCAGCGTTGTATTCGTGCAGGGAAGGAACACCGGGGAGCTGTTTTTT. It translates to CSVVFVQGRNTGELFF.

This clonotype was picked up many times. One end of the junction varies from germline; a read error may be responsible. The chain employs TRBV5-1 and TRBJ2-5; D call uncertain. Germline V gene data show CDR1 as SGHRS and CDR2 as YFSETQ. The CDR3 sequence is 15 residues long. The CDR3 nucleotides are TGCGCCAGCAGCTTGGCCGACTTGCAGCAAGAGGCCCAGTACTTC. Translation: CASSLADLQQEAQYF.

This clonotype was counted many times. This CDR3 reads CASNPLGTINEQFF. The DNA for the CDR3 is TGCGCCAGCAACCCCCTTGGCACTATCAATGAGCAGTTCTTC. J is TRBJ2-1 and V is TRBV5-1; D gene uncertain. The ends were cut back, 6 bases at V and 6 bases at J, with 16 bases in the middle. Germline V gene sequence: CDR1 SGHRS, CDR2 YFSETQ. CDR3 size: 14 residues.

This clonotype was seen at least ten times. The gene calls are TRBV9 and TRBJ2-1; D is unresolved. Germline assignment: CDR1 SGDLS and CDR2 YYNGEE. This CDR3 is 14 amino acids long. V lost 0 bases, J lost 6 bases, and 10 bases lay in between. This CDR3 is CASSVAIPSNEQFF. CDR3 nucleotide sequence: TGTGCCAGCAGCGTAGCTATTCCAAGCAATGAGCAGTTCTTC.

This clonotype is judged medium-sized. The rearrangement links TRBV20-1 to TRBJ2-1; 7 bases align to TRBD1. The CDR3 sequence is 15 residues long. From germline, CDR1 is DFQATT and CDR2 SNEGSKA (reference sequence). Trimming at V came to 5 bases and at J to 3 bases, leaving 10 bases not matched to a gene. CDR3: CSADTGVSLYNEQFF. DNA for the CDR3: TGCAGTGCTGATACAGGGGTTTCCCTCTACAATGAGCAGTTCTTC.